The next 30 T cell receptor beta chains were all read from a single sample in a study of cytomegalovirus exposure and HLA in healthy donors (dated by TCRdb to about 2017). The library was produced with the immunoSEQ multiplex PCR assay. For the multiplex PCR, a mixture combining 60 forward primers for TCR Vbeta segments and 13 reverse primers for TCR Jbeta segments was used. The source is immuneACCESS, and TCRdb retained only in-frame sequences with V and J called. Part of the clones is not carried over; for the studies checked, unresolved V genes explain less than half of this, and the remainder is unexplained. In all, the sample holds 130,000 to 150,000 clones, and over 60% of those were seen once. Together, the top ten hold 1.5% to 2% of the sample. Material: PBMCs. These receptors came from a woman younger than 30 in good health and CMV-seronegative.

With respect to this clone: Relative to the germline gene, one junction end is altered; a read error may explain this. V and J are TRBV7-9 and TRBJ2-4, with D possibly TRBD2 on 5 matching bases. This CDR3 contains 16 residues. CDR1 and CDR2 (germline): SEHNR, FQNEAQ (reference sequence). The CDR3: CSSSRRATLAKNIQYF. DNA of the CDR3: TGTTCCAGCAGCCGGCGGGCTACACTAGCCAAAAACATTCAGTACTTC.

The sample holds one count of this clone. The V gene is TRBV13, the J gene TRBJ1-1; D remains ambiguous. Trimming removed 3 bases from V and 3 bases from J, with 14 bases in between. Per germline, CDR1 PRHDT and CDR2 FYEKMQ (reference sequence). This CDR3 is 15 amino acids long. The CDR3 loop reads CASSFFSNSYTEAFF. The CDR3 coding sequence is TGTGCCAGCAGCTTTTTTTCCAACAGCTACACTGAAGCTTTCTTT.

The CDR3 here is CASSVSGTSRSYEQYF. CDR3 coding DNA: TGTGCCAGCAGCGTCTCCGGGACAAGCCGCTCCTACGAGCAGTACTTC. This chain joins TRBV9 and TRBJ2-7, with D perhaps TRBD1 (6 bases). V shed 2 bases and J shed 0 bases, with 15 bases lying between them. The CDR3 is 16 residues long. Germline CDR1 and CDR2: SGDLS and YYNGEE.

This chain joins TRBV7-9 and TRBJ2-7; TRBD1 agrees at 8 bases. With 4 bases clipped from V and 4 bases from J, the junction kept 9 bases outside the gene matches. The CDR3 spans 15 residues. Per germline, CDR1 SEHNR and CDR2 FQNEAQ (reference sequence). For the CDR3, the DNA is TGTGCCAGCAGCTCCGGCGACAGGGGACGATACGAGCAGTACTTC. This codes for CASSSGDRGRYEQYF.

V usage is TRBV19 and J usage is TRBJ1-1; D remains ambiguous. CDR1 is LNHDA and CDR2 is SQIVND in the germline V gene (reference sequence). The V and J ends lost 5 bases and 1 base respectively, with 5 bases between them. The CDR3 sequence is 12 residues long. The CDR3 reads CASSLRNTEAFF. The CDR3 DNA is TGTGCCAGTAGTCTTAGGAACACTGAAGCTTTCTTT.

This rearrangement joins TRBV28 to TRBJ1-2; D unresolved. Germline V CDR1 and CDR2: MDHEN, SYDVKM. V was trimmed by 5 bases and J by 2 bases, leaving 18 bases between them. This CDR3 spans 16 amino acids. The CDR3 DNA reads TGTGCCAGCAGTCCCGGTGACGGAGGACTAAACTATGGCTACACCTTC. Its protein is CASSPGDGGLNYGYTF.

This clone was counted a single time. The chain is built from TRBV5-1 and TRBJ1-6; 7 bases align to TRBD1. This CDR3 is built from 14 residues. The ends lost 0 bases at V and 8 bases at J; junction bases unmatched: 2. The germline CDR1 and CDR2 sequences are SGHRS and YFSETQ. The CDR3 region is CASSLGDRDSPLHF. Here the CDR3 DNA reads TGCGCCAGCAGCTTGGGGGACAGAGATTCACCCCTCCACTTT.

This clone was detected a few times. The CDR3, as DNA: TGTGCCAGCAGCTTACTAGCGGGGGCTCAAGATACGCAGTATTTT. Its protein is CASSLLAGAQDTQYF. The rearrangement links TRBV7-3 to TRBJ2-3, with 10 bases fitting TRBD2. The V segment lost 2 bases and the J segment 5 bases; nucleotides outside the gene matches: 4. The CDR3 has 15 residues. In germline, CDR1 is SGHTA, CDR2 FQGTGA.

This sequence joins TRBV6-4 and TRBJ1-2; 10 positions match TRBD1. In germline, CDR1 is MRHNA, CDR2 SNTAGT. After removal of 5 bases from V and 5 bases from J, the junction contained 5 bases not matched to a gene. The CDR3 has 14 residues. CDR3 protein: CASSPGQGKYGYTF. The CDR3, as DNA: TGTGCCAGCAGTCCGGGACAGGGGAAATATGGCTACACCTTC.

The CDR3 nucleotides read TGTGCCAGCAGCCCCCCCACCGCGGGTAAAACAGATACGCAGTATTTT. Translated, it gives CASSPPTAGKTDTQYF. This chain links TRBV7-9 with TRBJ2-3; a possible D gene is TRBD2 (5 bases). CDR1 is SEHNR and CDR2 is FQNEAQ in the germline V gene (reference sequence). Trimming took 5 bases from V and 3 from J, leaving 18 bases between them. CDR3 length: 16 residues.

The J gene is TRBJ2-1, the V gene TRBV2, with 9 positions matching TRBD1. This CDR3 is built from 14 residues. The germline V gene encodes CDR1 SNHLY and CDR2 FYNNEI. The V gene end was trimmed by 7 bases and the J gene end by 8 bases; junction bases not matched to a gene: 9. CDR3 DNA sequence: TGTGCCAGCAAACCGGGACAGGGTAACGATGAGCAGTTCTTC. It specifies CASKPGQGNDEQFF.

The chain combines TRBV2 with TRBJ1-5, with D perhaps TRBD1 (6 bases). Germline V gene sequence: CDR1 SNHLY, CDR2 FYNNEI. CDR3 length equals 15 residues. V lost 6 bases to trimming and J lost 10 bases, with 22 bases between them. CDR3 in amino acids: CASRPTGTRMGPQHF. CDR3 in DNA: TGTGCCAGCAGACCGACCGGGACAAGGATGGGACCCCAGCATTTT.

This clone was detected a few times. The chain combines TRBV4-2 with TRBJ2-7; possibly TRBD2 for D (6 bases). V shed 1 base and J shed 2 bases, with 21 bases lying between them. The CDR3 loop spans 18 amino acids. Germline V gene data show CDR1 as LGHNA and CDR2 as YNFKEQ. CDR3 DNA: TGTGCCAGCAGCCAAGCCAAGGTGGGTCGGGGGAATGCCTACGAGCAGTACTTC. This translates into CASSQAKVGRGNAYEQYF.

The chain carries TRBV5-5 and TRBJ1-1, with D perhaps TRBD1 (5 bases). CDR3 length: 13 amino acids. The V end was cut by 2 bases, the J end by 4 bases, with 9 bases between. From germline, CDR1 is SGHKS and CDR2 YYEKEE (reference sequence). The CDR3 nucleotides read TGTGCCAGCAGCTTTGGCAGGGTCACTGAAGCTTTCTTT. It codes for CASSFGRVTEAFF. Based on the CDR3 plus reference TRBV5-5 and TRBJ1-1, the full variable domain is DAGVTQSPTHLIKTRGQQVTLRCSPISGHKSVSWYQQVLGQGPQFIFQYYEKEERGRGNFPDRFSARQFPNYSSELNVNALLLGDSALYLCASSFGRVTEAFFGQGTRLTVV.

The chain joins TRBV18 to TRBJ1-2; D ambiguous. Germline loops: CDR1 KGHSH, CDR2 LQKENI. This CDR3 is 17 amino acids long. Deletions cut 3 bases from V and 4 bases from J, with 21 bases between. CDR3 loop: CASSPTQYPRVIYGYTF. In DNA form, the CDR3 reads TGTGCCAGCTCACCGACACAGTACCCGCGGGTAATCTATGGCTACACCTTC.

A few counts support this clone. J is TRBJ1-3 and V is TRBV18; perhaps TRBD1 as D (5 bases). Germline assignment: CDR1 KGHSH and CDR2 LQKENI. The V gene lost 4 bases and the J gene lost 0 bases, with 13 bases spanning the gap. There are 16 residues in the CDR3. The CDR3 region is CASSRTLQDSGNTIYF. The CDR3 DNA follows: TGTGCCAGCTCACGGACGCTACAGGACTCTGGAAACACCATATATTTT.

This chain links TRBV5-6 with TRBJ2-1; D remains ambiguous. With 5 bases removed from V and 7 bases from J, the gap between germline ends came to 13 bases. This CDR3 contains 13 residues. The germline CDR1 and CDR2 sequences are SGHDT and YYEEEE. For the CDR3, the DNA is TGTGCCAGCAGGGTCGGTGGTTGGAATGAGCAGTTCTTC. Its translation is CASRVGGWNEQFF. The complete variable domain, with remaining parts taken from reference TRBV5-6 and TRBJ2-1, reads DAGVTQSPTHLIKTRGQQVTLRCSPKSGHDTVSWYQQALGQGPQFIFQYYEEEERQRGNFPDRFSGHQFPNYSSELNVNALLLGDSALYLCASRVGGWNEQFFGPGTRLTVL.

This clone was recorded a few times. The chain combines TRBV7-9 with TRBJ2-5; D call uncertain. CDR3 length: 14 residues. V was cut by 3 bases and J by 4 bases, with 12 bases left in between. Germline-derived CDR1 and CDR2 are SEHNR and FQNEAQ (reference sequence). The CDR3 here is CASSFLTPRETQYF. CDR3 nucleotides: TGTGCCAGCAGCTTCCTGACACCCCGAGAGACCCAGTACTTC. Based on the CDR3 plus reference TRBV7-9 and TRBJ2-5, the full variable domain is DTGVSQNPRHKITKRGQNVTFRCDPISEHNRLYWYRQTLGQGPEFLTYFQNEAQLEKSRLLSDRFSAERPKGSFSTLEIQRTEQGDSAMYLCASSFLTPRETQYFGPGTRLLVL.

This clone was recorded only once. CDR3 in amino acids: CASDGGSYNEQFF. CDR3 coding DNA: TGTGCCAGCGACGGGGGGTCCTACAATGAGCAGTTCTTC. The rearrangement links TRBV7-9 to TRBJ2-1, with 7 bases identical to TRBD2. CDR1 and CDR2 from the germline V gene are SEHNR and FQNEAQ (reference sequence). The CDR3 runs to 13 residues. J gave up 1 base and V 8 bases, and 2 bases lay outside the gene matches.

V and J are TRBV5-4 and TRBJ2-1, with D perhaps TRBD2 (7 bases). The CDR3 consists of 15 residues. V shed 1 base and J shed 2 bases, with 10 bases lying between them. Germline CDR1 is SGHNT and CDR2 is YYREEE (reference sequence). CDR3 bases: TGTGCCAGCAGCTTGTCGCGGGGGCCCTACAATGAGCAGTTCTTC. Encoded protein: CASSLSRGPYNEQFF.

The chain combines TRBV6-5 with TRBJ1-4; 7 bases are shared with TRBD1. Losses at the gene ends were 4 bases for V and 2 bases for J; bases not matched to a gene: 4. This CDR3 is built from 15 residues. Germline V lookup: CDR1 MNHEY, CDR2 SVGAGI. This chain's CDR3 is CASSSDRETNEKLFF. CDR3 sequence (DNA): TGTGCCAGCAGTTCCGACAGGGAGACTAATGAAAAACTGTTTTTT.

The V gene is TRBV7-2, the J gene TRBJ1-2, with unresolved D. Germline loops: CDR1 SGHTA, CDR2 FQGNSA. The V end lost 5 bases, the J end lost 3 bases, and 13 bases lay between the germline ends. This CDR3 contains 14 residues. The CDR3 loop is CASSPRRDDYGYTF. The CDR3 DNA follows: TGTGCCAGCAGCCCCAGGCGGGATGACTATGGCTACACCTTC.

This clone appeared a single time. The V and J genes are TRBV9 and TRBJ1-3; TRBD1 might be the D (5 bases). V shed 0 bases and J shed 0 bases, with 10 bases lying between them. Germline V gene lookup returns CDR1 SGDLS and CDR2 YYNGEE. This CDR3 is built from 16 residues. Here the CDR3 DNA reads TGTGCCAGCAGCGTAGACGGGGGGGGCTCTGGAAACACCATATATTTT. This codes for CASSVDGGGSGNTIYF. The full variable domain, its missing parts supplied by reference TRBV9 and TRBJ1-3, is DSGVTQTPKHLITATGQRVTLRCSPRSGDLSVYWYQQSLDQGLQFLIQYYNGEERAKGNILERFSAQQFPDLHSELNLSSLELGDSALYFCASSVDGGGSGNTIYFGEGSWLTVV.

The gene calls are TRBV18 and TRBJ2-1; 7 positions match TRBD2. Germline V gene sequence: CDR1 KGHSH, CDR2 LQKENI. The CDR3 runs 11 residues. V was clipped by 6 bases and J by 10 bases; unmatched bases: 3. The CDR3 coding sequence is TGTGCCAGCTCGACCGGGGGGGAGCAGTTCTTC. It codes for CASSTGGEQFF. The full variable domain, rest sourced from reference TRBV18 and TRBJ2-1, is NAGVMQNPRHLVRRRGQEARLRCSPMKGHSHVYWYRQLPEEGLKFMVYLQKENIIDESGMPKERFSAEFPKEGPSILRIQQVVRGDSAAYFCASSTGGEQFFGPGTRLTVL.

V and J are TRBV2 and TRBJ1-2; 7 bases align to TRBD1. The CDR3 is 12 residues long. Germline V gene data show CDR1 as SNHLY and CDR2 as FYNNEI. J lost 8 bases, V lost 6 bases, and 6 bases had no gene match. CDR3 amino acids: CASRSTGYGYTF. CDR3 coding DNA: TGTGCCAGCAGATCGACAGGGTACGGCTACACCTTC.

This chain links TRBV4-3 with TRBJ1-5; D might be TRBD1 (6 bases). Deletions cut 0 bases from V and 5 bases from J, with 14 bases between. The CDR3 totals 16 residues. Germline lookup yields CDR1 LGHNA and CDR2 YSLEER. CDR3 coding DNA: TGCGCCAGCAGCCAAGATAGGAACAGGGCCCATCAGCCCCAGCATTTT. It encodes CASSQDRNRAHQPQHF.

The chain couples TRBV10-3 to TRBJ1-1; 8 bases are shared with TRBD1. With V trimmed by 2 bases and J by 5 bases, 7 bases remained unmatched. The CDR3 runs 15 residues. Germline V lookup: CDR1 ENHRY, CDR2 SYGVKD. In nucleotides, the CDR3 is TGTGCCATCAGTGAGGACAGGGGATGGGAAACTGAAGCTTTCTTT. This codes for CAISEDRGWETEAFF.

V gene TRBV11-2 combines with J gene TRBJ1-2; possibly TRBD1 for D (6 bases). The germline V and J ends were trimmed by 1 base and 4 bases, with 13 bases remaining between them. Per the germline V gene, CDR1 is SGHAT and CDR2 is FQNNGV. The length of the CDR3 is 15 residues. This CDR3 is CASSLVGAGAYGYTF. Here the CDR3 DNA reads TGTGCCAGCAGCTTAGTGGGGGCGGGTGCCTATGGCTACACCTTC.

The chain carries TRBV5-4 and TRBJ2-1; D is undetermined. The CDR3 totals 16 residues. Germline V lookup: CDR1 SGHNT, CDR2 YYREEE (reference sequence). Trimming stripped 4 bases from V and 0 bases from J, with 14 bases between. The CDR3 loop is CASSPSPLSSYNEQFF. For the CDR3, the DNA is TGTGCCAGCAGCCCTTCACCTCTTAGCTCCTACAATGAGCAGTTCTTC.

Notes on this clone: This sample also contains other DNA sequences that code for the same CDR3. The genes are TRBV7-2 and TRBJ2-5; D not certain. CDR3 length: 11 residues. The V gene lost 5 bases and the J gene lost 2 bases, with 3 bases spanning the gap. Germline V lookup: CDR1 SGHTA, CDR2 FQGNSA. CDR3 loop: CASSLQETQYF. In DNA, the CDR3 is TGTGCCAGCAGCCTACAAGAGACCCAGTACTTC.